The rows below give T cell receptor beta chains drawn from one sample of a study of blood T cell repertoires in COVID-19. Using immunoSEQ multiplex PCR, the repertoire was profiled, and TCRdb retains in-frame clones only, with some absent. Of some 190,000 clones listed, about 90% were seen once; the top ten hold more than 1.4%. Sequenced input: peripheral blood. These receptors all stem from a man aged 18 to 30 with active or convalescent COVID-19. The conserved cysteine and the conserved F or W are not part of the CDR3 here. For some rows the clone size is stated as once, few or many, or as a class when expanded; others skip it.

clone_size v_call cdr3_aa
- TRBV28 ATRAPGGRVGTEAF
- TRBV25-1 ASAKEGLALNEQF
- TRBV3-1/TRBV3-2 ASSQASYEQY
- TRBV7-9 ASSLREDNNSPLH
- TRBV15 ATSRGPGTGVGNEQF
- TRBV28 ASSLVGPGDTQY
- TRBV29-1 SVDGQGTFNYGYT
- TRBV5-8 ASSLDTSGGGREQF
- TRBV30 AWARTGNYGYT
- TRBV9 ASSPHGGDQPQH
- TRBV7-2 ASSLTQNQPQH
once TRBV9 ASSVASSYEQY
- TRBV18 ASSPGWGGQPQH
- TRBV4-1 ASSQGQGYSTEAF
- TRBV6-4 ASSEGETDTQY
- TRBV28 ASSLGQKNSPLH
- TRBV11-2 ASSVRARGPPETQY
- TRBV9 ASGRGQGANTGELF
- TRBV4-3 ASSQDLRQYNEKLF
once TRBV10-3 ATTGQGNSPLH
- TRBV6-2/TRBV6-3 ASSYVPFRDEQY
- TRBV24-1 ATRSGTAEAF
- TRBV10-3 AISESNSFGNTIY
once TRBV2 ASSGLTSTGELF
- TRBV15 ATSNGQNEQY
- TRBV2 ASGDRGLSSYNSPLH
- TRBV5-6 ASKRTLGVDTQY
- TRBV5-4 ASSLDQTGGVPYEQY
few TRBV7-3 ASSWTGGDTQY
once TRBV2 ASSERTAGGGTEAF
- TRBV6-4 ASSQQPTDTQY
- TRBV14 ASSQEATGLLGDTQY
- TRBV30 AWGTGFSNQPQH
few TRBV10-2 ASRYGGMNTEAF
few TRBV4-3 ASSPNLGVSGNTIY
- TRBV27 ASSSAPGTGELF
- TRBV2 ASSEVASSYEQY
- TRBV6-6 ASSYWDSYRGYT
- TRBV27 ASSSQGWGNYGYT
- TRBV10-3 AISGKGLAGIQY
few TRBV7-2 ASSAGSNQPQH
- TRBV6-5 ASNIRQDSYEQY
- TRBV3-1/TRBV3-2 ASSPGLAGYYEQY
few TRBV28 AILPMTGGTTTEAF
- TRBV5-4 ASSPPGDANTQY
- TRBV7-9 ASSLGDRGAQPQH
- TRBV19 ASGTGADTQY
- TRBV7-2 ASSADRATQF
- TRBV10-3 AISVWTGGTYEQY
- TRBV15 ATSRGTSGNTDTQY
- TRBV11-1 ASRILQGAAEAF
- TRBV6-5 ATPGGLGQPQH
- TRBV5-1 ASSPTGGNNQPQH
- TRBV30 AWSVGSSGSNQPQH
- TRBV28 ASSTGTSGRTDTQY
- TRBV15 ATSVERVETEAF
- TRBV10-2 ASSEAGYQF